This is a list of T cell receptor beta chains from one sample in a study of blood T cells in healthy people across ages. A single record per CDR3 protein comes from TCRdb applying MiXCR to the 5' RACE reads. The sample has roughly 650,000 distinct CDR3 sequences, about a third seen once. Specimen: blood. All receptors come from a woman of 80 years or more in good health. Each CDR3 is given with its conserved first and last residue. D genes are given only for firm matches. Expanded clones get a size class; other rows say once, few or many, or leave the size out.

j_call d_call cdr3_length clone_size v_call cdr3_aa cdr3_nt
TRBJ2-3 . 17 many TRBV7-2 CASSSYSLQTSTDTQYF TGTGCCAGCAGCTCCTATTCCCTGCAGACTAGCACAGATACGCAGTATTTT
TRBJ2-1 . 15 . TRBV7-2 CASSLELGRIHEQFF TGTGCCAGCAGCTTAGAGTTGGGCAGGATCCATGAGCAGTTCTTC
TRBJ2-7 TRBD1 14 many TRBV27 CASSFRDRVSEQYF TGTGCCAGCAGTTTCCGGGACAGGGTAAGCGAGCAGTACTTC
TRBJ1-1 . 18 . TRBV9 CASSVGSGGGDLNTEAFF TGTGCCAGCAGCGTAGGTTCAGGAGGAGGGGACTTGAACACTGAAGCTTTCTTT
TRBJ2-3 . 14 many TRBV20-1 CSARSRVSTDTQYF TGCAGTGCTAGGTCCAGGGTCAGCACAGATACGCAGTATTTT
TRBJ1-2 . 15 many TRBV20-1 CSARDGAGRDYGYTF TGCAGTGCTAGAGATGGAGCGGGACGGGACTATGGCTACACCTTC
TRBJ1-1 . 14 . TRBV2 CASRTLRGGTEAFF TGTGCCAGCAGAACTCTCAGGGGTGGGACTGAAGCTTTCTTT
TRBJ1-2 . 13 . TRBV2 CASSAQINYGYTF TGTGCCAGCAGTGCTCAGATTAACTATGGCTACACCTTC
TRBJ2-1 . 14 many TRBV3-1 CASSRGGSYNEQFF TGTGCCAGCAGCCGTGGGGGCTCCTACAATGAGCAGTTCTTC
TRBJ1-5 . 14 . TRBV6-1 CASSAEHSNQPQHF TGTGCCAGCAGTGCCGAGCATAGCAATCAGCCCCAGCATTTT
TRBJ2-1 . 12 many TRBV4-1 CASSQNGNEQFF TGCGCCAGCAGCCAAAATGGGAATGAGCAGTTCTTC
TRBJ1-1 . 13 . TRBV6-1 CASSEALTPEAFF TGTGCCAGCAGTGAAGCCCTTACCCCTGAAGCTTTCTTT
TRBJ2-3 . 15 many TRBV7-3 CASSLRGGFTDTQYF TGTGCCAGCAGCCTAAGAGGGGGTTTCACAGATACGCAGTATTTT
TRBJ1-2 . 12 . TRBV29-1 CSVDPDSRSYTF TGCAGCGTTGATCCGGACAGTAGGAGCTACACCTTC
TRBJ1-1 . 14 . TRBV19 CASTTAGMNTEAFF TGTGCCAGTACTACGGCAGGGATGAACACTGAAGCTTTCTTT
TRBJ2-7 . 12 few TRBV30 CAWHGASYEQYF TGTGCCTGGCATGGAGCGTCCTACGAGCAGTACTTC
TRBJ2-1 . 15 many TRBV9 CASSVGTQVYNEQFF TGTGCCAGCAGCGTAGGCACCCAAGTCTACAATGAGCAGTTCTTC